This paragraph reports one T cell receptor (beta chain). Its antigen is currently unknown. A far larger clone differs by one base, so this is likely a read error. This entry belongs to a study of OX40 agonist ivuxolimab in advanced cancers. Study information: Ivuxolimab, an agonistic anti-OX40 (CD134) antibody, was given to patients. Three partial responders included one hepatocellular carcinoma patient and two cutaneous melanoma patients. The dose-escalation cohort was approximately 84% male, with a mean age of around 54 years, ranging roughly 20 to 90. Study-level results: CD8+ T cells (on average) carried more expanded clones than CD4+ T cells.

Germline trimming cut 4 bases from V and 0 bases from J; bases unmatched to any gene: 7. This CDR3 has 15 amino acids. The germline V gene has CDR1 SGDLS and CDR2 YYNGEE. Clones were read by immunoSEQ multiplex PCR, and TCRdb kept only the in-frame ones, dropping some. The data show over 13,000 clones, with 70% seen just once and just over 35% held by the top ten. The specimen was CD4+ or CD8+ T cells sorted from blood, collected in a trial of the OX40 agonist ivuxolimab. This chain links TRBV9 with TRBJ2-7; 7 nucleotides line up with TRBD2. This clonotype was sampled from an adult with an advanced solid tumor such as melanoma, head and neck, liver or kidney cancer. Here the CDR3 reads CASSLGLFGSYEQYF. The CDR3 coding sequence is TGTGCCAGCAGCTTGGGACTATTCGGCTCCTACGAGCAGTACTTC.